This is a list of T cell receptor beta chains from one sample in a study of T-cell memory formation after mild COVID-19. TCRdb re-derived calls from the 5' RACE reads in MiXCR, one entry per CDR3 protein. The sample lists approximately 100,000 distinct CDR3 sequences, 20% to 25% seen once, with roughly 39% in the top ten. The specimen sequenced was PBMCs or a T cell subset sorted from them (not recorded which). All receptors derive from a man younger than 35 who had mild COVID-19 (a few samples of this study predate the infection). Cell type and time point are not known. The CDR3 runs from the conserved cysteine through the conserved F or W. The order of the fields is J gene, CDR3 length, D gene, V gene, clone size, CDR3 DNA, CDR3 protein. The D gene is left open where the match is weak. Part of the rows lack a size; the others show once, few, many or a class for expanded clones.

TRBJ1-2 16 TRBD1 TRBV7-8 - TGTGCCAGCAGCAGAGGGGTCTGGGACAGGGAGGATGGCTACACCTTC CASSRGVWDREDGYTF
TRBJ2-3 18 TRBD1 TRBV11-2 - TGTGCCAGCAGCTTCGGAAAACACGGAGACAGGGTCACAGATACGCAGTATTTT CASSFGKHGDRVTDTQYF
TRBJ2-3 16 TRBD2 TRBV11-2 few TGTGCCAGCAGCGCCCGCACTACGGGGGGAGCAGATACGCAGTATTTT CASSARTTGGADTQYF
TRBJ2-3 16 - TRBV4-3 - TGCGCCAGCAGCGCGAAAACAGGGGGGGGTGCAGATACGCAGTATTTT CASSAKTGGGADTQYF
TRBJ2-2 15 - TRBV4-1 - TGCGCCAGCAGCCAAGAACTATACAGCACCGGGGAGCTGTTTTTT CASSQELYSTGELFF
TRBJ2-3 15 - TRBV9 - TGTGCCAGCAGCTTCCCACCGGGGGTCACAGATACGCAGTATTTT CASSFPPGVTDTQYF
TRBJ2-3 15 - TRBV2 few TGTGCCAGGAGTGACCAGGGATCTAACACAGATACGCAGTATTTT CARSDQGSNTDTQYF
TRBJ2-1 11 - TRBV3-1 - TGTGCCAGCAGCCTTAGCGGTGAGCAGTTCTTC CASSLSGEQFF
TRBJ2-7 17 TRBD1 TRBV4-2 few TGTGCCAGCAGCCAAGAGGTCGTTGGGACAGGTCCCTACGAGCAGTACTTC CASSQEVVGTGPYEQYF
TRBJ2-5 15 - TRBV7-2 - TGTGCCAGCAGCTTAGGAGGAGCTAGCGCAGAGACCCAGTACTTC CASSLGGASAETQYF
TRBJ1-6 17 TRBD1 TRBV4-1 once TGCGCCAGCAGCCAAGAGGTAGGGGGCGTAGGCAATTCACCCCTCCACTTT CASSQEVGGVGNSPLHF
TRBJ1-1 13 - TRBV15 - TGTGCCACCAGCAGCAGTGGCAACACTGAAGCTTTCTTT CATSSSGNTEAFF
TRBJ1-6 15 TRBD1 TRBV6-2/TRBV6-3 - TGTGCCAGCAGAACAGGGGAATCCTATAATTCACCCCTCCACTTT CASRTGESYNSPLHF
TRBJ1-1 13 - TRBV12-3/TRBV12-4 - TGTGCCAGCAGCCGCGGGGCGGACACTGAAGCTTTCTTT CASSRGADTEAFF
TRBJ2-7 13 - TRBV5-1 - TGCGCCAGCAGCTTGGCCGGGGGCCACGAGCAGTACTTC CASSLAGGHEQYF
TRBJ1-5 15 - TRBV12-3/TRBV12-4 few TGTGCCAGCAGCTTTCGGCCCGGGTCCGGTCAGCCCCAGCATTTT CASSFRPGSGQPQHF
TRBJ2-7 11 - TRBV6-2/TRBV6-3 few TGTGCCAGCAGTTACGCCTACGAGCAGTACTTC CASSYAYEQYF
TRBJ2-3 13 - TRBV12-3/TRBV12-4 few TGTGCCAGCAGTTTATGGAGCACAGATACGCAGTATTTT CASSLWSTDTQYF
TRBJ1-1 13 - TRBV7-9 few TGTGCCAGCAGCTACTCCAATGCCGCTGAAGCTTTCTTT CASSYSNAAEAFF
TRBJ2-5 12 - TRBV7-6 - TGTGCCAGCAGTGATCTAGCGGAGACCCAGTACTTC CASSDLAETQYF
TRBJ2-2 18 TRBD2 TRBV27 few TGTGCCAGCAGTTTCCGAGGACTAGCGGGGGGGCCCGACGGGGAGCTGTTTTTT CASSFRGLAGGPDGELFF
TRBJ1-5 14 TRBD1 TRBV6-1 few TGTGCCAGCAGAACAGACAGGGTCTCCCAGCCCCAGCATTTT CASRTDRVSQPQHF
TRBJ2-5 15 - TRBV6-6 few TGTGCCAGCAGTTACGGCGGGGGCCTCCAAGAGACCCAGTACTTC CASSYGGGLQETQYF
TRBJ2-7 15 - TRBV9 - TGTGCCAGCAGCGTAGTGGCAGGTGCCACCTACGAGCAGTACTTC CASSVVAGATYEQYF
TRBJ2-7 14 - TRBV7-6 many TGTGCCAGCAGCTTAGGGGGCACGTCCTATGAGCAGTACTTC CASSLGGTSYEQYF
TRBJ1-1 14 TRBD1 TRBV6-6 few TGTGCCAGCACCCCGACAGGGGACGCCCATGAAGCTTTCTTT CASTPTGDAHEAFF
TRBJ2-7 17 TRBD1 TRBV9 few TGTGCCAGCAGCGTCGGTGTTTCGGGGACAGAGAGCTACGAGCAGTACTTC CASSVGVSGTESYEQYF
TRBJ1-1 15 - TRBV7-9 - TGTGCCAGCAGCTTATTCGGGGGAGGGGGCACTGAAGCTTTCTTT CASSLFGGGGTEAFF
TRBJ2-4 15 TRBD1 TRBV2 - TGTGCCAGCAGTGCCGGGACAGGGCGGGTCGACATTCAGTACTTC CASSAGTGRVDIQYF
TRBJ2-5 15 - TRBV4-2 - TGTGCCAGCAGCCAAGAATCGGTAGTGGGGGAGACCCAGTACTTC CASSQESVVGETQYF
TRBJ2-3 11 - TRBV11-2 many TGTGCCAGCAGCTTAGCAGATACGCAGTATTTT CASSLADTQYF
TRBJ2-3 14 - TRBV29-1 - TGCAGCGTTTTGGGGGCATCGTTAGTAGATACGCAGTATTTT CSVLGASLVDTQYF
TRBJ2-1 15 TRBD2 TRBV24-1 few TGTGCCACCAGCACCAGCGGGGGGACCTACAATGAGCAGTTCTTC CATSTSGGTYNEQFF
TRBJ2-5 14 - TRBV4-3 few TGCGCCAGCAGCCAAGGGGCCGGGTTTCAGACCCAGTACTTC CASSQGAGFQTQYF
TRBJ2-3 14 TRBD2 TRBV12-3/TRBV12-4 few TGTGCCAGCGCCCGGCTAGCGGGCACAGATACGCAGTATTTT CASARLAGTDTQYF
TRBJ1-1 14 - TRBV7-9 few TGTGCCAGCAGCTTAGATGTGGAGAACACTGAAGCTTTCTTT CASSLDVENTEAFF
TRBJ2-1 13 TRBD1 TRBV5-1 few TGCGCCAGCATGACAGGGATTGGCAATGAGCAGTTCTTC CASMTGIGNEQFF
TRBJ2-7 15 TRBD1 TRBV7-9 many TGTGCCAGCAGCGCAACGCCCGGGACAGCCTACGAGCAGTACTTC CASSATPGTAYEQYF
TRBJ2-1 12 - TRBV6-2/TRBV6-3 - TGTGCCAGCGTTGGAGGGGGGAATGAGCAGTTCTTC CASVGGGNEQFF
TRBJ2-1 18 TRBD2 TRBV7-8 - TGTGCCAGCAGCCCTCGACTAGCGGGGGGGCCCAATGCAGTTGAGCAGTTCTTC CASSPRLAGGPNAVEQFF
TRBJ1-2 13 TRBD1 TRBV4-1 few TGCGCCAGCAGCCATACAGGGGGGACTGGCTACACCTTC CASSHTGGTGYTF
TRBJ2-3 16 TRBD2 TRBV3-1 few TGTGCCAGCAGCCTGGTGACTAGCGGGGGGCCAGATACGCAGTATTTT CASSLVTSGGPDTQYF
TRBJ2-3 16 - TRBV4-1 - TGCGCCAGCACTCACGTCGGGACGTCTAGCACAGATACGCAGTATTTT CASTHVGTSSTDTQYF
TRBJ2-1 14 TRBD2 TRBV12-3/TRBV12-4 few TGTGCCACCGGCCCCGTAGCGGGGGTTAATGAGCAGTTCTTC CATGPVAGVNEQFF
TRBJ2-5 13 - TRBV5-1 many TGCGCCAGCAGCTTGACAGCTCAAGAGACCCAGTACTTC CASSLTAQETQYF
TRBJ2-5 13 TRBD1 TRBV27 - TGTGCCAGCAGTATGACAGGGGGGGAGACCCAGTACTTC CASSMTGGETQYF
TRBJ2-3 15 - TRBV10-1 - TGCGCCAGCAGTCTGGGCCGGGGCCGTAGAGATACGCAGTATTTT CASSLGRGRRDTQYF
TRBJ2-5 15 - TRBV4-3 few TGCGCCAGCAGCCAAGATGGGGCAGAGGGGGAGACCCAGTACTTC CASSQDGAEGETQYF
TRBJ2-7 15 TRBD1 TRBV7-8 - TGTGCCAGCAGCCCAGAAGTCGGGGACAGCTACGAGCAGTACTTC CASSPEVGDSYEQYF
TRBJ1-2 16 TRBD1 TRBV4-1 - TGCGCCAGCAGCCGACAACGGGCAGGGGGAGCATATGGCTACACCTTC CASSRQRAGGAYGYTF
TRBJ2-2 13 - TRBV6-2/TRBV6-3 few TGTGCCAGCAGTTGGTCGAACACCGGGGAGCTGTTTTTT CASSWSNTGELFF
TRBJ1-2 11 - TRBV29-1 few TGCAGCGTTGGATCCCCCTATGGCTACACCTTC CSVGSPYGYTF
TRBJ2-2 17 TRBD2 TRBV5-1 - TGCGCCAGCAGCGCTACACCGGGGGGGTCTAACACCGGGGAGCTGTTTTTT CASSATPGGSNTGELFF
TRBJ1-1 12 - TRBV29-1 few TGCAGCGTGGACAGCATGAACACTGAAGCTTTCTTT CSVDSMNTEAFF